Below, 12 T cell receptor beta chains from the same sample are listed, as sequenced in a study of T cell responses to AZD1222 COVID-19 vaccine. Clones were read by immunoSEQ multiplex PCR, and TCRdb kept only the in-frame ones, dropping some. The sample shows roughly 170,000 clones, 90% to 95% of them seen only once. The sample consisted of peripheral blood, taken 28 days after the second AZD1222 dose. The receptors here all came from an adult who received the AZD1222 COVID-19 vaccine.

The chain couples TRBV29-1 to TRBJ1-5; 7 bases line up with TRBD1. CDR3 length equals 13 residues. Germline CDR1 and CDR2: SQVTM and ANQGSEA. With 7 bases clipped from V and 7 bases from J, the junction kept 10 bases outside the gene matches. This CDR3 is CSASGGAGQPQHF. The CDR3 bases are TGCAGCGCCTCAGGGGGGGCTGGCCAGCCCCAGCATTTT.

The V gene is TRBV2, the J gene TRBJ2-3; D possibly corresponds to TRBD2 (6 bases). Trimming stripped 8 bases from V and 0 bases from J, with 12 bases between. The CDR3 totals 14 residues. Germline V lookup: CDR1 SNHLY, CDR2 FYNNEI. The CDR3 sequence is CASGLAGSTDTQYF. The CDR3 bases are TGTGCCAGCGGGCTTGCGGGGAGCACAGATACGCAGTATTTT.

This chain connects TRBV11-3 to TRBJ1-2; D gene unclear. V was cut by 7 bases and J by 2 bases, with 11 bases left in between. The germline CDR1 and CDR2 sequences are SGHNT and YENEEA. The CDR3 runs 13 residues. The CDR3 spells CASKPPGNYGYTF. DNA for the CDR3: TGTGCCAGCAAACCCCCCGGAAACTATGGCTACACCTTC.

V is TRBV4-3 and J is TRBJ2-2; TRBD1 matches 11 bases. This CDR3 is built from 16 residues. J was trimmed by 4 bases and V by 0 bases; bases with no gene match: 1. Germline CDR1 reads LGHNA; CDR2 reads YSLEER. CDR3 sequence reads: CASSQDGTGGTGELFF. The CDR3 nucleotides read TGCGCCAGCAGCCAAGACGGGACAGGGGGCACCGGGGAGCTGTTTTTT.

This clone has just one count. The chain has TRBV28 and TRBJ1-4, with a tentative D call TRBD1 (6 bases). CDR3 size: 14 residues. Germline loops: CDR1 MDHEN, CDR2 SYDVKM. With 5 bases removed from V and 8 bases from J, the gap between germline ends came to 15 bases. This CDR3 is CASSEDRKVEKLFF. The CDR3 nucleotides are TGTGCCAGCAGTGAGGACAGAAAGGTGGAAAAACTGTTTTTT.

The V and J genes are TRBV28 and TRBJ1-5; 7 nucleotides line up with TRBD1. The V and J ends lost 3 bases and 2 bases, in that order; junction bases with no gene match: 4. The CDR3 contains 15 residues. Germline lookup yields CDR1 MDHEN and CDR2 SYDVKM. Here the CDR3 reads CASSFTGARNQPQHF. The DNA of the CDR3 is TGTGCCAGCAGTTTCACAGGGGCCCGCAATCAGCCCCAGCATTTT.

This clone was detected only once. J is TRBJ1-1 and V is TRBV27; possible D gene TRBD1, 6 bases. CDR3 length: 15 amino acids. Trimming stripped 5 bases from V and 5 bases from J, with 18 bases between. Germline V gene sequence: CDR1 MNHEY, CDR2 SMNVEV (reference sequence). DNA for the CDR3: TGTGCCAGCAGTCCCCACGGGGGCTCCTCTACTGAAGCTTTCTTT. It is translated as CASSPHGGSSTEAFF.

A remark on this clone: The sample carries other DNA sequences with the same CDR3. V and J are TRBV5-1 and TRBJ2-2, with D unclear. Trimming took off 0 bases at V and 1 base at J, with 1 base between the two ends. CDR1 is SGHRS and CDR2 is YFSETQ in the germline V gene. The CDR3 length is 13 residues. The CDR3 DNA follows: TGCGCCAGCAGCTTGGGGAACACCGGGGAGCTGTTTTTT. Translated: CASSLGNTGELFF.

The DNA of the CDR3 is TGTGCCAGCAGCGTATTTGTGGGAGAGAACACCGGGGAGCTGTTTTTT. Protein: CASSVFVGENTGELFF. The chain links TRBV9 to TRBJ2-2, with D possibly matching TRBD2 (5 bases). CDR1 SGDLS and CDR2 YYNGEE come from the germline V gene. The germline V and J ends were trimmed by 1 base and 1 base, with 11 bases remaining between them. The CDR3 extends over 16 amino acids. The full variable domain, completed using reference TRBV9 and TRBJ2-2, is DSGVTQTPKHLITATGQRVTLRCSPRSGDLSVYWYQQSLDQGLQFLIQYYNGEERAKGNILERFSAQQFPDLHSELNLSSLELGDSALYFCASSVFVGENTGELFFGEGSRLTVL.

V and J are TRBV25-1 and TRBJ2-3; a possible D gene is TRBD1 (6 bases). With 7 bases removed from V and 2 bases from J, the gap between germline ends came to 13 bases. CDR3 size: 14 residues. Germline-derived CDR1 and CDR2 are MGHDK and SYGVNS. Written as DNA, the CDR3 is TGTGCCAGCAAATATGGGGGCTTCACAGATACGCAGTATTTT. This encodes CASKYGGFTDTQYF. Together with reference TRBV25-1 and TRBJ2-3, the CDR3 gives the full variable domain: EADIYQTPRYLVIGTGKKITLECSQTMGHDKMYWYQQDPGMELHLIHYSYGVNSTEKGDLSSESTVSRIRTEHFPLTLESARPSHTSQYLCASKYGGFTDTQYFGPGTRLTVL.

The genes are TRBV19 and TRBJ1-2, with no clear D. The CDR3 sequence is 14 residues long. The germline V and J ends were trimmed by 6 bases and 0 bases, with 11 bases remaining between them. CDR1 and CDR2 (germline): LNHDA, SQIVND (reference sequence). The DNA for the CDR3 is TGTGCCAGTAGCCTACGGGCAACTAACTATGGCTACACCTTC. Protein: CASSLRATNYGYTF.

This chain joins TRBV28 and TRBJ1-2; D remains ambiguous. The CDR3 sequence is 14 residues long. Germline CDR1 and CDR2: MDHEN and SYDVKM. V was shortened by 1 base and J by 4 bases, with 10 bases between the two germline ends. The CDR3 spells CASSLSRNVYGYTF. CDR3 in DNA: TGTGCCAGCAGTTTATCTAGGAACGTCTATGGCTACACCTTC.